The rows below give T cell receptor beta chains drawn from one sample of a study of identical twins. TCRdb used MiXCR to reprocess the 5' RACE reads, holding one entry per CDR3 protein. Seen here are fewer than 650,000 distinct CDR3 sequences, approximately 9.6% observed once, and the top ten hold more than 2.5%. These sequences were also reported in another study, on yellow fever vaccine responses in identical twins.

Sequencing used PBMCs. Receptor source: a woman aged 18-29 years in good health. Each CDR3 is given with its conserved first and last residue. The D gene is left open where the match is weak. Clone size, where shown, is once, few, many, or a class for clones that have expanded.

>TRBD2|few|TRBV6-2/TRBV6-3|TRBJ2-1
TGTGCCAGCAGCCCTACTAGCGGGTACTCCTACAATGAGCAGTTCTTC
CASSPTSGYSYNEQFF
>TRBD1|-|TRBV20-1|TRBJ2-2
TGCAGTGCTAGAGTGCTTGGGACAGGGGACACCGGGGAGCTGTTTTTT
CSARVLGTGDTGELFF
>TRBD1|many|TRBV2|TRBJ2-1
TGTGCCAGCAGGGGGGACAGCATTAATGAGCAGTTCTTC
CASRGDSINEQFF
>TRBD1|-|TRBV12-3/TRBV12-4|TRBJ1-2
TGTGCCAGCAGTCGACCTGACAGGGTGTATGGCTACACCTTC
CASSRPDRVYGYTF
>-|few|TRBV7-8|TRBJ1-1
TGTGCCAGCAGCTTAGGGGCCTCCCCGCTCATGAACACTGAAGCTTTCTTT
CASSLGASPLMNTEAFF
>-|few|TRBV30|TRBJ2-1
TGTGCCTGGAGTGGGGGACTTAATGAGCAGTTCTTC
CAWSGGLNEQFF
>-|many|TRBV20-1|TRBJ1-1
TGCAGTGCTCTTCCTGCAGGGAACACTGAAGCTTTCTTT
CSALPAGNTEAFF
>TRBD2|-|TRBV20-1|TRBJ2-7
TGCAGTGCTAGTGGCGGGGGCTCCTACGAGCAGTACTTC
CSASGGGSYEQYF
>TRBD1|-|TRBV5-1|TRBJ2-7
TGCGCCAGCAGCCCCCCAAGGACAGGGGATAGGGCTTACGAGCAGTACTTC
CASSPPRTGDRAYEQYF
>-|few|TRBV6-2/TRBV6-3|TRBJ2-3
TGTGCCAGCAGGCCAGGGACGAACACAGATACGCAGTATTTT
CASRPGTNTDTQYF
>TRBD2|few|TRBV3-1|TRBJ2-5
TGTGCCAGCAGCCCTTTAGCGGGAGCCGGTGAGACCCAGTACTTC
CASSPLAGAGETQYF
>-|-|TRBV12-3/TRBV12-4|TRBJ2-1
TGTGCCAGCAGTCCCACGGCGGGTATCTCCTACAATGAGCAGTTCTTC
CASSPTAGISYNEQFF
>-|-|TRBV5-3|TRBJ2-1
TGTGCCATGGGCCCCGGCAGGGTAGACTTGAATGAGCAGTTCTTC
CAMGPGRVDLNEQFF
>-|few|TRBV12-3/TRBV12-4|TRBJ1-2
TGTGCCAGCAGGGCTGAGAACTATGGCTACACCTTC
CASRAENYGYTF
>-|many|TRBV6-1|TRBJ2-3
TGTGCCAGCAATAAAGGACGGGAGACAGATACGCAGTATTTT
CASNKGRETDTQYF
>TRBD2|many|TRBV4-3|TRBJ2-1
TGCGCCAGCAGCCAAGAGGCCTCTGGACTAGCGGGAGACAATGAGCAGTTCTTC
CASSQEASGLAGDNEQFF
>TRBD1|many|TRBV12-3/TRBV12-4|TRBJ2-7
TGTGCCAGCAGTTGGGACAGGGGGGACGAGCAGTACTTC
CASSWDRGDEQYF
>-|-|TRBV5-1|TRBJ2-7
TGCGCCAGCAGCCCCAATCCCGGCAAAAGCTCCTACGAGCAGTACTTC
CASSPNPGKSSYEQYF
>TRBD1|-|TRBV6-5|TRBJ2-7
TGTGCCAGCAGTTGGACCCGCATCGGACAGGGGGTCGCGGAGCAGTACTTC
CASSWTRIGQGVAEQYF
>-|-|TRBV28|TRBJ1-5
TGTGCCAGCAGTTCCCCCGGCCAGATCAATCAGCCCCAGCATTTT
CASSSPGQINQPQHF
>-|many|TRBV5-1|TRBJ1-3
TGCGCCAGCAGCTTGGTTTCAGGATCTGGAAACACCATATATTTT
CASSLVSGSGNTIYF
>TRBD1|many|TRBV28|TRBJ2-1
TGTGCCAGCAGTTCCCGGGACAGGGGGCTGAATGAGCAGTTCTTC
CASSSRDRGLNEQFF
>TRBD2|many|TRBV6-2/TRBV6-3|TRBJ2-3
TGTGCCAGCAGTCTAATAGCGGGAGATGGCACAGATACGCAGTATTTT
CASSLIAGDGTDTQYF
>-|many|TRBV28|TRBJ1-2
TGTGCCAGCAGACTGAGGCGTCCGGAGCCGGGAAGGGGCTACACCTTC
CASRLRRPEPGRGYTF
>TRBD1|few|TRBV24-1|TRBJ2-7
TGTGCCACCAGTGACCCTGACAGGGACTACGAGCAGTACTTC
CATSDPDRDYEQYF
>-|-|TRBV20-1|TRBJ2-5
TGCAGTGCCGTTAGCGGAAACCAAGAGACCCAGTACTTC
CSAVSGNQETQYF
>TRBD1|-|TRBV12-3/TRBV12-4|TRBJ1-6
TGTGCCAGCACAGAGGGACAGGGAAATTCACCCCTCCACTTT
CASTEGQGNSPLHF
>-|many|TRBV5-6|TRBJ2-2
TGTGCCAGCAGCTTTCGTCTCGGAGCGAACACCGGGGAGCTGTTTTTT
CASSFRLGANTGELFF
>-|-|TRBV3-1|TRBJ2-7
TGTGCCAGCAGCCAAGACTTGAGCGAGAGAGGGGCCTACGAGCAGTACTTC
CASSQDLSERGAYEQYF